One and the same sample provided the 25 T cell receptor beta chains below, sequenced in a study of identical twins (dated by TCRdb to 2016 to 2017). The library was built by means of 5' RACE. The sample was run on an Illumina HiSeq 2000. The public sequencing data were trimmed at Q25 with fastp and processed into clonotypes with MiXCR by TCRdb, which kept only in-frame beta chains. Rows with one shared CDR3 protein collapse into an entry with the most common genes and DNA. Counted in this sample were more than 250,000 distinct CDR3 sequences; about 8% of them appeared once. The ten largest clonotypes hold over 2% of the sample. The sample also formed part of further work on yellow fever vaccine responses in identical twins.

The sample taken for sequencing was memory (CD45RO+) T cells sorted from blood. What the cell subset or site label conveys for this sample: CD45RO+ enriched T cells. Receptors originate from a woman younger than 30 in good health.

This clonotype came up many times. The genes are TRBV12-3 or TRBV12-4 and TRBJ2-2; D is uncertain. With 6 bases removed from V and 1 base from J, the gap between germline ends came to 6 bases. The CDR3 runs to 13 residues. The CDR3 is CASRDRNTGELFF. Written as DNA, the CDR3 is TGTGCCAGCAGAGACCGGAACACCGGGGAGCTGTTTTTT.

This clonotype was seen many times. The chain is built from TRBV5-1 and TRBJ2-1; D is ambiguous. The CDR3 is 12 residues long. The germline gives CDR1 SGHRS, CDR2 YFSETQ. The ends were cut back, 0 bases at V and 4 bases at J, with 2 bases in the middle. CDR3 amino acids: CASSLEYNEQFF. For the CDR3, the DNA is TGCGCCAGCAGCTTGGAGTACAATGAGCAGTTCTTC.

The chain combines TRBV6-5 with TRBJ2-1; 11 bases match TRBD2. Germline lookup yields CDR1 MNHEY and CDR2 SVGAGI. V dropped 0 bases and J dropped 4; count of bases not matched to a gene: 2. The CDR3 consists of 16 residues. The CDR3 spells CASSYSWTSGYNEQFF. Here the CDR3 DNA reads TGTGCCAGCAGTTACTCTTGGACTAGCGGGTACAATGAGCAGTTCTTC.

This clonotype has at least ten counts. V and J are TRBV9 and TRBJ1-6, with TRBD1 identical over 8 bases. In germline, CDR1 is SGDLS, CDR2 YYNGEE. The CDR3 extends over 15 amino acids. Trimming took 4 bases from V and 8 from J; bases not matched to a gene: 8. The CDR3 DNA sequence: TGTGCCAGCAGCCCAAGGACAGGGTGGGATTCACCCCTCCACTTT. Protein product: CASSPRTGWDSPLHF.

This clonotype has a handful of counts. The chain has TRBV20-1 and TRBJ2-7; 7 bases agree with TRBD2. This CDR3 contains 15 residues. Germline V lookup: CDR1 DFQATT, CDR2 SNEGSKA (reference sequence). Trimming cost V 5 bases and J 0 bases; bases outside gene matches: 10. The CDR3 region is CSAWGGPSNSYEQYF. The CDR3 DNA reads TGCAGTGCTTGGGGAGGGCCCTCCAACTCCTACGAGCAGTACTTC.

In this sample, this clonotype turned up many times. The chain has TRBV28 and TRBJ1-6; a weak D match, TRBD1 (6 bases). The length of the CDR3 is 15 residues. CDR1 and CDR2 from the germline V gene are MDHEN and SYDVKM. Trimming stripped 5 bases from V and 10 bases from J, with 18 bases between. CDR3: CASSLGGASYSPLHF. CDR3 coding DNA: TGTGCCAGCAGTCTTGGGGGGGCTAGTTACTCACCCCTCCACTTT.

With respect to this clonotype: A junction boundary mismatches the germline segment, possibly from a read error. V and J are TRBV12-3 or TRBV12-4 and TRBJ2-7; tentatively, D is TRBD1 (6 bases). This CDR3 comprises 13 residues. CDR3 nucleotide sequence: TGTGCCAGCGGTTTAGAACAGGGAAACGAGCAGTACTTC. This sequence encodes CASGLEQGNEQYF.

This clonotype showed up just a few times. DNA for the CDR3: TGTGCCAGCAGGGACCTCCCGGGGGGCGAGCAGTACGTC. Translated, it gives CASRDLPGGEQYV. V gene TRBV2 combines with J gene TRBJ2-7; 7 nucleotides line up with TRBD2. V gave up 6 bases and J gave up 6 bases; unmatched junction bases: 8. The CDR3 runs 13 residues. CDR1 SNHLY and CDR2 FYNNEI come from the germline V gene.

In DNA, the CDR3 is TGCGCCAGCAGCCAGCCCCGCGTTTCGCAGCGGGGCGAACGGAATGAGCAGTTCTTC. Translated, it gives CASSQPRVSQRGERNEQFF. The rearrangement uses TRBV4-1 and TRBJ2-1; 7 bases are a match to TRBD2. Trimming at V came to 3 bases and at J to 7 bases, leaving 21 bases not matched to a gene. Germline assignment: CDR1 MGHRA and CDR2 YSYEKL. The CDR3 spans 19 residues.

CDR3 sequence reads: CSAREDRTYEQYV. As DNA, the CDR3 is TGCAGTGCTAGAGAGGACAGGACCTACGAGCAGTACGTC. This chain uses TRBV20-1 with TRBJ2-7, with 7 bases fitting TRBD1. This CDR3 has 13 residues. The junction had 1 base not matched to a gene; V was cut back by 0 bases and J by 2 bases. Germline V gene lookup returns CDR1 DFQATT and CDR2 SNEGSKA (reference sequence).

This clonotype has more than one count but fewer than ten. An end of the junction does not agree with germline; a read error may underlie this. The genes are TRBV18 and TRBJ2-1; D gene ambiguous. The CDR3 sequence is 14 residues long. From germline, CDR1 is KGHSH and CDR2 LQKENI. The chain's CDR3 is CASSPTDYYNEQFF. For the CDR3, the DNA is TGTGCCAGCTCACCTACAGATTACTACAATGAGCAGTTCTTT.

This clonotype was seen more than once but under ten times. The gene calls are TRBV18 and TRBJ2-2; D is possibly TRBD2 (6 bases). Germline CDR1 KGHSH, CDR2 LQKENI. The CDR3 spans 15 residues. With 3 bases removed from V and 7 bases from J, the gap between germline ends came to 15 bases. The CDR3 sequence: CASSPRQSGDGELFF. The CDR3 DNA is TGTGCCAGCTCACCGAGGCAGTCGGGAGACGGGGAGCTGTTTTTT. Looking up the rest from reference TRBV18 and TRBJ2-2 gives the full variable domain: NAGVMQNPRHLVRRRGQEARLRCSPMKGHSHVYWYRQLPEEGLKFMVYLQKENIIDESGMPKERFSAEFPKEGPSILRIQQVVRGDSAAYFCASSPRQSGDGELFFGEGSRLTVL.

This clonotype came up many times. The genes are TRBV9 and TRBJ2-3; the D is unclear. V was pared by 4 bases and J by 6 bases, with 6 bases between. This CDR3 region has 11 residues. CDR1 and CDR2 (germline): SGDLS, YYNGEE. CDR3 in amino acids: CASSSADTQYF. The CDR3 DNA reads TGTGCCAGCAGCAGTGCGGATACGCAGTATTTT.

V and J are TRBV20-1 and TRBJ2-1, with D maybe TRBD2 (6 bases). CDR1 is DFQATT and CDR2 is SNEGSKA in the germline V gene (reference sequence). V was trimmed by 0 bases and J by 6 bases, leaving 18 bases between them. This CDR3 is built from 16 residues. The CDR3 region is CSARDAGFYWVNEQFF. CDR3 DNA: TGCAGTGCTAGAGATGCGGGGTTTTATTGGGTCAATGAGCAGTTCTTC.

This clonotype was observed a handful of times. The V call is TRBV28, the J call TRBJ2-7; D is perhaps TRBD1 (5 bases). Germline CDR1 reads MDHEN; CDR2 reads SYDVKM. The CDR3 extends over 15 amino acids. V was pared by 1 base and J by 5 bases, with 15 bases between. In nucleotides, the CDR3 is TGTGCCAGCAGTTTATTTAGCAGGGCCACCAACGAGCAGTACTTC. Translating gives CASSLFSRATNEQYF.

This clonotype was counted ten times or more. The CDR3: CASIRSATSNYGYTF. The CDR3 region has the DNA TGTGCCAGCATAAGGTCGGCGACCTCTAACTATGGCTACACCTTC. The genes are TRBV6-1 and TRBJ1-2, with D unresolved. Trimming cost V 7 bases and J 0 bases, with 15 bases left between them. The CDR3 contains 15 residues. Germline loops: CDR1 MNHNS, CDR2 SASEGT.

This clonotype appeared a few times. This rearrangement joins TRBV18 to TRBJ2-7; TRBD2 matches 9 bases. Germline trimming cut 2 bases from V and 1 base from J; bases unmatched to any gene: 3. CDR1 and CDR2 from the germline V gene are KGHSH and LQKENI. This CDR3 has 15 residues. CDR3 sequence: CASSPGLARSYEQYF. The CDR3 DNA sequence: TGTGCCAGCTCACCAGGACTAGCGCGGTCCTACGAGCAGTACTTC.

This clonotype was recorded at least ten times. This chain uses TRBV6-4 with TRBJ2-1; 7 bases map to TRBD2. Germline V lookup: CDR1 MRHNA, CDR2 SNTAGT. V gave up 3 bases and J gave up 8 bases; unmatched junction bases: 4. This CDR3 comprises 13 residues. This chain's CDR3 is CASSERESDEQFF. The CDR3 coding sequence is TGTGCCAGCAGTGAGCGGGAGAGTGATGAGCAGTTCTTC.

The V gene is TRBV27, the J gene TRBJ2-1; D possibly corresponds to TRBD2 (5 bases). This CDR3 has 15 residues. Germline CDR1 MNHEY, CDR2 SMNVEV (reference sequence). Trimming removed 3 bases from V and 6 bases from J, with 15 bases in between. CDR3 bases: TGTGCCAGCAGTTTCTCGGCCTCGGGAAGCAATGAGCAGTTCTTC. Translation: CASSFSASGSNEQFF.

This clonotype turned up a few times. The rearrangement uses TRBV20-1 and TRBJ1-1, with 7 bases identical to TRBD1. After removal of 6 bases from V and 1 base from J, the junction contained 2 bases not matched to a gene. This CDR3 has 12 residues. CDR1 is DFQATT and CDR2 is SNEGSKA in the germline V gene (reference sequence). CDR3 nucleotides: TGCAGTGCGGGACAGCCGAACACTGAAGCTTTCTTT. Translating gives CSAGQPNTEAFF.

In DNA form, the CDR3 reads TGTGCCAGTTGGGATAGGACAGTTCAAGAGACCCAGTACTTC. Amino acid sequence: CASWDRTVQETQYF. The chain has TRBV2 and TRBJ2-5, with D maybe TRBD1 (6 bases). V lost 9 bases, J lost 2 bases, and 16 bases lay in between. CDR1 SNHLY and CDR2 FYNNEI come from the germline V gene. The CDR3 runs 14 residues.

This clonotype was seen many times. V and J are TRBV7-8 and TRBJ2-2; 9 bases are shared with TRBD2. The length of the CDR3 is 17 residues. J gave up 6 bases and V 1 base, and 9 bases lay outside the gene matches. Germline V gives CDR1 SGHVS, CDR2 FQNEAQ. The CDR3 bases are TGTGCCAGCAGCTTAGTCGGGGCTAGCGGGAATCCCGGGGAGCTGTTTTTT. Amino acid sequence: CASSLVGASGNPGELFF.

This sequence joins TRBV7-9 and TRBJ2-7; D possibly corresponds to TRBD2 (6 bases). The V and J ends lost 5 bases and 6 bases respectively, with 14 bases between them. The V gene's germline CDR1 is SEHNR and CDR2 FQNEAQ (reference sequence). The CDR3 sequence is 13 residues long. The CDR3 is CASSPALGGEQYF. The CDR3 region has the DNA TGTGCCAGCAGCCCAGCGTTGGGGGGCGAGCAGTACTTC.

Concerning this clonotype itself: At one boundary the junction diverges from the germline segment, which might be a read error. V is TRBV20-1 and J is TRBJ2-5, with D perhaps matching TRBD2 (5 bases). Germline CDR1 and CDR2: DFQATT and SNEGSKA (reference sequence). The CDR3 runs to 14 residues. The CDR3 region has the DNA TGCAGTACTAGATCCCCGTGGACCCAAGAGACCCAGTACTTC. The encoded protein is CSTRSPWTQETQYF.

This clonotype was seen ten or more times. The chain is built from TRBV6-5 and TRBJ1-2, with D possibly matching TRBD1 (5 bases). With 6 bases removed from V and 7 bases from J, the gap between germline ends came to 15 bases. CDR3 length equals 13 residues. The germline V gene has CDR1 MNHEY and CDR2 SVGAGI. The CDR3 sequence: CASSYDSRTGYTF. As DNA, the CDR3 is TGTGCCAGCAGCTACGACAGTAGGACTGGCTACACCTTC.